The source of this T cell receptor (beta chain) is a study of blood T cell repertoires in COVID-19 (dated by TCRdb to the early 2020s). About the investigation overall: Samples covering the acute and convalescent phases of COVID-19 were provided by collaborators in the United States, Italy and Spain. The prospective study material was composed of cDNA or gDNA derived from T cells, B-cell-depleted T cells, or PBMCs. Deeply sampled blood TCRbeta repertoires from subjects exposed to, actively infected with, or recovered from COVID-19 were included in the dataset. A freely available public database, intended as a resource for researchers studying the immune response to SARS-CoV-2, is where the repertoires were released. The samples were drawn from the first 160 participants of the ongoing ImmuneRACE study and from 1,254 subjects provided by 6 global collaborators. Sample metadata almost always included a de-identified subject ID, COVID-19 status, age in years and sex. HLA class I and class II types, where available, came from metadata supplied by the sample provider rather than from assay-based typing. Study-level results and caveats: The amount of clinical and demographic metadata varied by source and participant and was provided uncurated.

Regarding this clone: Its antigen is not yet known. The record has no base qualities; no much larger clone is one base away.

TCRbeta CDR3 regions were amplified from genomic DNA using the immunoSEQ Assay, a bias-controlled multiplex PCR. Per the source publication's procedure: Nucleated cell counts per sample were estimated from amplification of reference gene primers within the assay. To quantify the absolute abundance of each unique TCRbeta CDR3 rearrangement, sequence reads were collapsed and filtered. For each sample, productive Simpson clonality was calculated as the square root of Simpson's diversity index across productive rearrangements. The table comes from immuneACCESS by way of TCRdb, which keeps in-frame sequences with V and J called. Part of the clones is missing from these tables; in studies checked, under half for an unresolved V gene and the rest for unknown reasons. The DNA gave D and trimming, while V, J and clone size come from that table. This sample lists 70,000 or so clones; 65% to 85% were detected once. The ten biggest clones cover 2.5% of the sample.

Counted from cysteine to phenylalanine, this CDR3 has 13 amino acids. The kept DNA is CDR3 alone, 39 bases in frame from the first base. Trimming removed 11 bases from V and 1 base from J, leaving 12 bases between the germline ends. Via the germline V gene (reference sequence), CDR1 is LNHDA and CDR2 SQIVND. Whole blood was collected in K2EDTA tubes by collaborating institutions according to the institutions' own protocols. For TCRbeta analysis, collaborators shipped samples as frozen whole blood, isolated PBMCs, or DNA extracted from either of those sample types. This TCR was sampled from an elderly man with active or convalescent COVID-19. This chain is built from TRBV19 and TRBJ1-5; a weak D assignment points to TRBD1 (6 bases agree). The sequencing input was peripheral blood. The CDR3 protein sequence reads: CARRDTSNQPQHF. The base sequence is TGTGCCCGCCGGGACACGAGCAATCAGCCCCAGCATTTT. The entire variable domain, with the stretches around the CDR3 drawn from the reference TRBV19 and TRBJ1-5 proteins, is DGGITQSPKYLFRKEGQNVTLSCEQNLNHDAMYWYRQDPGQGLRLIYYSQIVNDFQKGDIAEGYSVSREKKESFPLTVTSAQKNPTAFYLCARRDTSNQPQHFGDGTRLSIL.